This TCR beta chain was captured in a study of blood T cell repertoires in COVID-19. Background on the study: COVID-19 samples, acute and convalescent, were from the United States, Italy and Spain. PBMCs, B-cell-depleted T cells, or T cells were the source of the cDNA or gDNA that made up the material.

Per the original data handling: Nucleated cell number was recorded as an estimate derived from reference gene primer amplification. Data came from immunoSEQ multiplex PCR; TCRdb stores just in-frame clones and leaves some out. D and trimming come from the DNA, and the V and J calls and clone size come from that table. The repertoire consists of 250,000 to 400,000 clones, with 88% occurring once and the leading ten covering under 2%. V lost 6 bases to trimming and J lost 5 bases, with 11 bases between them. Germline CDR1 is MNHEY and CDR2 is SVGAGI. The CDR3 has 13 amino acids. It was during active infection that Seattle patients were enrolled and then longitudinally followed. The count of this clone is one.

Material for sequencing was peripheral blood. The origin of this receptor is a woman aged 25 to 45 with COVID-19, enrolled during active disease. The chain links TRBV6-5 to TRBJ1-5; D is ambiguous. CDR3 nucleotide sequence: TGTGCCAGCAGGAGGGAATCAGATCAGCCCCAGCATTTT. Translated, it gives CASRRESDQPQHF.